Below, one T cell receptor beta chain is given with its context. CDR3 length: 14 amino acids. In germline, CDR1 is KGHSH, CDR2 LQKENI. The donors, aged roughly 6 to 100, were healthy Caucasians from Russia. The data were taken from a study of blood T cells in healthy people across ages. Overall study context: Every two T cells gave about one barcoded beta molecule via template switching.

It was with a sample-barcoded 5' primer and a J-beta primer mix that a second PCR of roughly 6 to 12 cycles was run. Using its own MiXCR run on the 5' RACE reads, TCRdb lists one record per CDR3 protein. The sample consists of over 1,500,000 distinct CDR3 sequences, roughly 50% of them appearing once. The origin of this receptor is a woman in her thirties or forties in good health. The chain is built from TRBV18 and TRBJ2-5; D tentatively reads TRBD1 or TRBD2 (5 bases each). The DNA matches TRBJ2-7 better at its end, which makes the J call doubtful. Sequencing was performed on blood. CDR3 nucleotides: TGTGCCAGCTCACCTAAAGAGGGGATCTACGAGCAGTACTTC. Encoded protein: CASSPKEGIYEQYF.